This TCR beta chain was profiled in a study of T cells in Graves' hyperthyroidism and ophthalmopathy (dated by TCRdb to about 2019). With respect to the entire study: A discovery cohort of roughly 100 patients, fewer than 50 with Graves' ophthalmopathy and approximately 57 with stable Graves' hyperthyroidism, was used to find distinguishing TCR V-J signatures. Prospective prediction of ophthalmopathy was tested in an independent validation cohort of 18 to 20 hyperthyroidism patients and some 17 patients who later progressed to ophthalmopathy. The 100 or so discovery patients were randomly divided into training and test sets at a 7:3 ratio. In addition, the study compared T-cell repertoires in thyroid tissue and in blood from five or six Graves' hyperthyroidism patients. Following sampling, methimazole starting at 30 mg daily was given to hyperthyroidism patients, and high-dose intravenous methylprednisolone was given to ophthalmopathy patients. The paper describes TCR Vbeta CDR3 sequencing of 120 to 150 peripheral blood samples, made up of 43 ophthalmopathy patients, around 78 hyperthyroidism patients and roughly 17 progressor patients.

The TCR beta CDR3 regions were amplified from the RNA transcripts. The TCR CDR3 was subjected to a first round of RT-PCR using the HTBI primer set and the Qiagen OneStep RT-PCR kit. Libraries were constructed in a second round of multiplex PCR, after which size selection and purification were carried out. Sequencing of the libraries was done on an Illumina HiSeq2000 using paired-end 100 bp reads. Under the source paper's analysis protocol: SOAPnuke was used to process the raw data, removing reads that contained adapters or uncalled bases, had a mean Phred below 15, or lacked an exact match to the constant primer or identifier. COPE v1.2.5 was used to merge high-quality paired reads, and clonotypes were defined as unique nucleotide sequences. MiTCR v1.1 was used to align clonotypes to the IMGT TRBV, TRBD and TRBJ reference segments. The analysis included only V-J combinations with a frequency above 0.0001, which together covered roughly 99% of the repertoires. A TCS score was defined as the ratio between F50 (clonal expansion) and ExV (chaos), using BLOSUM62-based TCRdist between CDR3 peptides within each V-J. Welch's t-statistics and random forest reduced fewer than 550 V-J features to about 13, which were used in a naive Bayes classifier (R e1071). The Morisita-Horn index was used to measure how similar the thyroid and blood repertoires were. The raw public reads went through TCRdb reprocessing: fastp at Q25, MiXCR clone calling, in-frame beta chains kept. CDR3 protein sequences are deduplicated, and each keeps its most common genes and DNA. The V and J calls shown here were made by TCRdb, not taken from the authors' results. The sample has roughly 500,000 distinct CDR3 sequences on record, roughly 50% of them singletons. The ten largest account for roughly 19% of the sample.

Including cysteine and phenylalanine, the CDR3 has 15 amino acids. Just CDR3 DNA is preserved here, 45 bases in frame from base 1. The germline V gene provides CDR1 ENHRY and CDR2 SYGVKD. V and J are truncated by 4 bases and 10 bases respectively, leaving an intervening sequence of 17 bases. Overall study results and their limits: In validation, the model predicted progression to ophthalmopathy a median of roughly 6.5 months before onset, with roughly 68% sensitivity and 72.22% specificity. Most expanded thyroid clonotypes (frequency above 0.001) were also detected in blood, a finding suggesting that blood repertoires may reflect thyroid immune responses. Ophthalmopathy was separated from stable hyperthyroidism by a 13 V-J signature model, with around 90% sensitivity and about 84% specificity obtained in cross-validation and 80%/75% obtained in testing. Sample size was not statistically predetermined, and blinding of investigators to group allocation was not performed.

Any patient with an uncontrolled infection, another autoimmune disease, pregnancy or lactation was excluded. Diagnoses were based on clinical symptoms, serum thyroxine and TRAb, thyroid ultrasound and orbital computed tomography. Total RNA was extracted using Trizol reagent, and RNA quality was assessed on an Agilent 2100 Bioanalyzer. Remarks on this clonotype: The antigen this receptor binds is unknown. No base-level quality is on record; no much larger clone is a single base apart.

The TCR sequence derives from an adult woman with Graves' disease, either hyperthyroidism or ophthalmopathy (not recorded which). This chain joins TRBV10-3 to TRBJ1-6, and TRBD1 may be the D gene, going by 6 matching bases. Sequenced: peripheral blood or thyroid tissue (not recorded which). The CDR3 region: CAISGDGTPRSPLHF. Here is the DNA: TGTGCCATCAGTGGAGACGGGACACCTAGATCACCCCTCCACTTT.